This is a list of T cell receptor beta chains from one sample in a study of patients and donors after allogeneic stem cell transplantation. TCRdb processed the RT-PCR reads anew with MiXCR; each CDR3 protein has one entry. The table records about a million distinct CDR3 sequences, roughly 18% of them present only once. The sample taken for sequencing was blood, either unsorted or a sorted T cell fraction (not recorded which). The source of these receptors is a human donor who was either an allogeneic HSCT recipient or a stem cell or donor lymphocyte infusion donor (not recorded which). It is not recorded whose cells these are; they may come from a transplant donor. Both conserved end residues are part of each CDR3. D genes are given only for firm matches. Not all rows give a size; the values are once, few, many and, for expanded clones, a class.

d_call,j_call,clone_size,v_call,cdr3_nt,cdr3_aa
-,TRBJ1-2,-,TRBV5-1,TGCGCCAGCAGCTTGGATGACAGGACCTATGGCTACACCTTC,CASSLDDRTYGYTF
-,TRBJ1-2,few,TRBV29-1,TGCAGCGCCGGGACGTTGACTGGCTACACCTTC,CSAGTLTGYTF
-,TRBJ1-1,few,TRBV5-5,TGTGCCAGCAGCTTGGCAATGGGTGAAGCTTTCTTT,CASSLAMGEAFF
-,TRBJ2-5,few,TRBV5-1,TGCGCCAGCAGCGCCCGGACGGTTGAAGAGACCCAGTACTTC,CASSARTVEETQYF
-,TRBJ1-1,few,TRBV4-3,TGCGCCAGCAGCCAGGCCAATGAAGCTTTCTTT,CASSQANEAFF
TRBD2,TRBJ2-3,few,TRBV12-3/TRBV12-4,TGTGCCAGCAGTCCTACTGCGAGGGCTAGCGGGAGCGCAGATACGCAGTATTTT,CASSPTARASGSADTQYF
TRBD1,TRBJ1-3,many,TRBV4-3,TGTGCCAGCAGCCAAGGGACAGGGGCTGGAAACACCATATATTTT,CASSQGTGAGNTIYF
-,TRBJ2-1,-,TRBV5-1,TGCGCCAGCAGCTTACAGGCTAGCTCCTACAATGAGCAGTTCTTC,CASSLQASSYNEQFF
TRBD1,TRBJ1-4,few,TRBV12-3/TRBV12-4,TGTGCCAGCAGTTCACAGGGGTTTGGAGAAAAACTGTTTTTT,CASSSQGFGEKLFF
TRBD1,TRBJ2-6,-,TRBV30,TGTGCCTGGTCCGGGACAGGGAGGAATGGGGCCAACGTCCTGACTTTC,CAWSGTGRNGANVLTF
TRBD2,TRBJ2-5,-,TRBV7-3,TGTGCCAGCAGCTTAGCGGGGGAGCCTCAAGAGACCCAGTACTTC,CASSLAGEPQETQYF
-,TRBJ1-2,-,TRBV5-4,TGTGCCAGCAGCTTGGATATTATGAGAGGGAAGGACTATGGCTACACCTTC,CASSLDIMRGKDYGYTF
TRBD2,TRBJ2-3,few,TRBV2,TGTGCCAGCAGAGTAGGGACTAGCGGTCTGGATACGCAGTATTTT,CASRVGTSGLDTQYF
-,TRBJ2-7,few,TRBV11-2,TGTGCCAGCAGCTTAGAATGGTCGGGGACGGAGCCACGTGTCTTC,CASSLEWSGTEPRVF
-,TRBJ1-5,few,TRBV20-1,TGCAGTGCTAGACCCCCTCAGGCCCCCCAGCATTTT,CSARPPQAPQHF
-,TRBJ2-5,-,TRBV25-1,TGTGCCAGCAGTGAATCGAGGCGAACAAGCACGGGAGAGACCCAGTACTTC,CASSESRRTSTGETQYF
-,TRBJ2-1,few,TRBV10-2,TGCGCCAGCAGGAATTGGTTCTTC,CASRNWFF
TRBD2,TRBJ2-3,few,TRBV20-1,TGCAGTGCAAGTGGACTAGCGGGAGCGGGAGGCACAGATACGCAGTATTTT,CSASGLAGAGGTDTQYF
-,TRBJ2-1,-,TRBV20-1,TGCAGTGCTAGCCCGGTTAGCTCCTACAATGAGCAGTTCTTC,CSASPVSSYNEQFF
-,TRBJ1-2,few,TRBV20-1,TGCAGTGCTAAGGACCTCCGGCCCCATGGCTACACCTTC,CSAKDLRPHGYTF
-,TRBJ2-7,few,TRBV20-1,TGCAGTGCTAGAGACTGGGGGAGACCCTACGAGCAGTACTTC,CSARDWGRPYEQYF
-,TRBJ2-1,-,TRBV7-9,TGTGCATCTTCCGCTCGGGACCAGGTCTACAATGAGCAGTTCTTC,CASSARDQVYNEQFF
-,TRBJ1-2,many,TRBV24-1,TGTGCCACCAGTGATTTCGGCAGGGACGATGGCTACACCTTC,CATSDFGRDDGYTF
-,TRBJ2-6,-,TRBV7-2,TGTGCCAGCAGCTTCTCCTCAGCATCTGGGGCCAACGTCCTGACTTTC,CASSFSSASGANVLTF
-,TRBJ1-1,-,TRBV6-1,TGTGCCAGCAGCGCCCTGCCCGCTAACACTGAAGCTTTCTTT,CASSALPANTEAFF
TRBD1,TRBJ2-1,-,TRBV11-2,TGTGCCAGCAGCCGACAGGGAAGAGGAAATTACAATGAGCAGTTCTTC,CASSRQGRGNYNEQFF
-,TRBJ2-2,few,TRBV10-3,TGTGCCATCAGTGATAACCCTAAGGGAACCGGGGAGCTGTTTTTT,CAISDNPKGTGELFF
TRBD1,TRBJ2-2,-,TRBV24-1,TGTGCCACCAGCGGCGGGGTTCCCCGGGACAGGGGATATCTCGGGGAGCTGTTTTTT,CATSGGVPRDRGYLGELFF
-,TRBJ1-5,-,TRBV6-1,TGTGCCAGCAGGACCGAAACGGGGGCGCGCAATCAGCCCCAGCATTTT,CASRTETGARNQPQHF
TRBD1,TRBJ1-2,-,TRBV7-9,TGTGCCAGCAGCTCACGACAGGGGCTGGGAGGCTACACCTTC,CASSSRQGLGGYTF
TRBD2,TRBJ2-1,-,TRBV24-1,TGTGCCACCAGTGATTTACTAGCGGACTACAATGAGCAGTTCTTC,CATSDLLADYNEQFF
-,TRBJ1-2,-,TRBV6-5,TGTGCCAGCAGTTACTCCCGGGATGGCTACACCTTC,CASSYSRDGYTF
-,TRBJ2-7,few,TRBV10-2,TGCGCCACAAGACTAGCCTACGAGCAGTACTTC,CATRLAYEQYF
-,TRBJ1-1,few,TRBV7-6,TGTGCCAGCAGCTTCCCAAACTGGGGGAAAGGATCCACTGAAGCTTTCTTT,CASSFPNWGKGSTEAFF
-,TRBJ2-3,once,TRBV11-2,TGTGCCAGCAGCTCGTACCGAGGGGCTAGGTCAGATACGCAGTATTTT,CASSSYRGARSDTQYF
-,TRBJ2-6,-,TRBV7-3,TGTGCCAGCAGCTTCGGACGGAACTCTGGGGCCAACGTCCTGACTTTC,CASSFGRNSGANVLTF
TRBD2,TRBJ2-5,-,TRBV20-1,TGCAGTGCTCCCCTACTAGCGGGGTCCCAAGAGACCCAGTACTTC,CSAPLLAGSQETQYF
TRBD1,TRBJ1-2,few,TRBV30,TGTGCCTGGAATCGGGACAGCTATGGCTACACCTTC,CAWNRDSYGYTF
-,TRBJ1-2,-,TRBV2,TGTGCCAGCAGTGAAAGGGGTGCGGTCCCTTACTACACCTTC,CASSERGAVPYYTF
-,TRBJ1-2,few,TRBV4-3,TGCGCCAGCAGCCAAGATCTCGCAGGGGATGGTGGCTACACCTTC,CASSQDLAGDGGYTF
TRBD2,TRBJ2-1,few,TRBV19,TGTGCCAGTAGTCGGGCGGATGGGGGGGTGAATGAGCAGTTCTTC,CASSRADGGVNEQFF
TRBD2,TRBJ2-7,-,TRBV20-1,TGCAGTGCTAGAGAAGTGACTAGCGGGAGCCACGAGCAGTACTTC,CSAREVTSGSHEQYF
-,TRBJ2-6,-,TRBV5-1,TGCGCCAGCAGCTTAATCTCCAGGGGTACGGGCTCTGGGGCCAACGTCCTGACTTTC,CASSLISRGTGSGANVLTF
-,TRBJ2-6,-,TRBV12-3/TRBV12-4,TGTGCCAGCAGTTTAGGCGGGGCGGGGCTGAGGGCCAACGTCCTGACTTTC,CASSLGGAGLRANVLTF
TRBD2,TRBJ2-3,-,TRBV20-1,TGCAGTGCTAGAGATACGGAGCGGGAGTGGGATACGCAGTATTTT,CSARDTEREWDTQYF
TRBD1,TRBJ2-5,few,TRBV24-1,TGTGCCACCAGTGATTTTTATTCCGGGACAGGGGAACAAGAGACCCAGTACTTC,CATSDFYSGTGEQETQYF
TRBD2,TRBJ2-2,few,TRBV12-3/TRBV12-4,TGTGCCAGCAAGCCGGGGAGACTAGCAGCGAACACCGGGGAGCTGTTTTTT,CASKPGRLAANTGELFF
TRBD1,TRBJ1-3,few,TRBV12-3/TRBV12-4,TGTGCCAGCAGTTTAGGGACAGGGCCTCTCTCTGGAAACACCATATATTTT,CASSLGTGPLSGNTIYF
TRBD2,TRBJ2-3,few,TRBV12-3/TRBV12-4,TGTGCCAGCAGATCCGGGACTAGCGGGAGTCGTCATTCAGATACGCAGTATTTT,CASRSGTSGSRHSDTQYF
-,TRBJ2-4,few,TRBV20-1,TGCAGTGCTAGAGGGAGGGTTGGGAAAAACATTCAGTACTTC,CSARGRVGKNIQYF
TRBD1,TRBJ1-6,few,TRBV20-1,TGCAGTGCTAGAGTCCGGACAGGCTTGGAGAATTCACCCCTCCACTTT,CSARVRTGLENSPLHF
-,TRBJ1-6,few,TRBV20-1,TGCAGTGCTAGCCAGGGGCGCATGGAAAATTCACCCCTCCACTTT,CSASQGRMENSPLHF
-,TRBJ2-5,few,TRBV3-1,TGTGCCAGCAGCCAAGATTTGGGCCCCCGACAGGTGATGCGAGAGACCCAGTACTTC,CASSQDLGPRQVMRETQYF
-,TRBJ2-1,-,TRBV20-1,TGCAGTGCAGGGGCGGACCGGGAGCAGTTCTTC,CSAGADREQFF
TRBD1,TRBJ2-2,-,TRBV15,TGTGCCACCAGCACAAACAGGGGGAAAGGGGCCGGGGAGCTGTTTTTT,CATSTNRGKGAGELFF
-,TRBJ2-7,few,TRBV9,TGTGCCAGCAGCGTCCAGGCAGGGGACTACGAGCAGTACTTC,CASSVQAGDYEQYF
-,TRBJ2-1,-,TRBV28,TGTGCCAGCCAAATCCGGGACGCGATCTACAATGAGCAGTTCTTC,CASQIRDAIYNEQFF
TRBD2,TRBJ2-5,few,TRBV5-1,TGCGCCAGCACCCTAGCGGGGGGGCTCGGGGAGACCCAGTACTTC,CASTLAGGLGETQYF
-,TRBJ2-6,-,TRBV27,TGTGCCAGCAGTTTAACGTTGGCGAGGGCCAACGTCCTGACTTTC,CASSLTLARANVLTF
-,TRBJ1-4,few,TRBV12-3/TRBV12-4,TGTGCCAGCAGCCTCGCCCCAGGCGTTTCAACTAATGAAAAACTGTTTTTT,CASSLAPGVSTNEKLFF